This T cell receptor (beta chain) came from a study of Ad26.COV2.S vaccination and SARS-CoV-2 variants. Noted treatment: around 19 received Ad26.COV2.S at low or high dose, single or two shots; several received placebo; per-sample allocation not given. Samples came from day 63 after the first vaccine or placebo injection. The V end lost 2 bases, the J end lost 3 bases, and 5 bases lay between the germline ends. Germline V gene lookup returns CDR1 SNHLY and CDR2 FYNNEI. This CDR3 has 13 amino acids. Measured with immunoSEQ multiplex PCR; TCRdb has only the in-frame clones, and not every one. The table lists about 450,000 clones, 75% to 90% of them singletons, with around 2.6% in the top ten.

The chain links TRBV2 to TRBJ1-5; no definite D call. The clonotype comes from a person aged 18 to 59 who received the Ad26.COV2.S COVID-19 vaccine or a placebo. The material sequenced was peripheral blood, taken in a trial of Ad26.COV2.S vaccine versus placebo. CDR3 amino acids: CASSEYLNQPQHF. CDR3 bases: TGTGCCAGCAGTGAATACCTCAATCAGCCCCAGCATTTT.